This T cell receptor beta chain is from a study of radiation and T cells in renal cell carcinoma. Specified time point: blood 4 weeks post-SBRT, at nephrectomy. Treatment specified: 15 Gy SBRT to primary tumor, nephrectomy 4 weeks later. The tumor was a clear cell renal cell carcinoma. Germline values: CDR1 LGHNA, CDR2 YSLEER. After removal of 4 bases from V and 1 base from J, the junction contained 18 bases not matched to a gene. This CDR3 has 19 amino acids. Sequencing was performed with immunoSEQ multiplex PCR; in TCRdb, only in-frame clones are kept and a portion is missing. The data contain around 100,000 clones, around 84% of them seen just once; the ten biggest clones take up approximately 7.3%.

This rearrangement joins TRBV4-3 to TRBJ2-7; TRBD2 matches at 8 bases. The clonotype comes from a man in his 60s with renal cell carcinoma. This specimen was blood, taken from a patient whose treatment included radiotherapy and nephrectomy. CDR3 DNA: TGCGCCAGCAGCCGACTGACTAGCGATATCTTTCCTCCTTCCTACGAGCAGTACTTC. Its translation is CASSRLTSDIFPPSYEQYF.